This entry features one T cell receptor (beta chain) sequence. Its specific antigen is unknown. No qualities accompany the bases; no much larger clone lies one base away. These data originate in a study of CD8 T cells in ankylosing spondylitis (dated by TCRdb to the late 2010s). Regarding the study in general: The study profiled T cell receptor beta repertoires in healthy donors and ankylosing spondylitis patients to find disease-linked TCR variants. Peripheral blood was sampled, and synovial fluid was also collected from ankylosing spondylitis patients. The full study cohort was made up of 25 ankylosing spondylitis patients and 108 healthy donors. What the study reported, not specific to this receptor: The disease-linked clones were reported as significantly enriched in matched synovial fluid samples from ankylosing spondylitis patients. A TCR beta motif of eight highly homologous amino acid variants appeared characteristic of blood from ankylosing spondylitis patients. Some motif variants were previously reported in synovial fluid and blood of reactive arthritis patients, suggesting common disease-initiation mechanisms. A CD8+ phenotype was shown by the disease-linked clones, which were found at relatively low frequencies in peripheral blood.

The CDR3 holds 16 amino acids from the cysteine to the phenylalanine. CDR3 DNA is the only sequence kept; it has 48 bases, read in frame from the first base. Based on the germline V gene, the CDR1 and CDR2 sequences are MNHEY and SVGEGT. V and J are truncated by 7 bases and 3 bases respectively, leaving an intervening sequence of 19 bases. Sequenced using an Illumina HiSeq 2500. TCR beta libraries were prepared by quantitative 5'-RACE with molecular barcodes. The published analysis was carried out like this. A new computational method based on a probabilistic model of VDJ rearrangement was used to identify disease-linked TCR variants. The public reads were run again by TCRdb, first through fastp at Q25 and then through MiXCR, and only productive beta chains were kept. Each entry is one CDR3 protein sequence, shown with its most common DNA and genes. The V and J calls follow TCRdb's processing rather than the paper's. The sample data list 700,000 to 1,000,000 distinct CDR3 sequences, and approximately 12% of these were observed just once. 0.51% of the sample is taken by the ten largest.

Sequences were obtained from blood, either unsorted or a sorted T cell fraction (not recorded which). The receptor was derived from a male donor with ankylosing spondylitis. Recombination joined TRBV6-2 or TRBV6-3 with TRBJ1-3; TRBD1 is a weak D gene call, 5 bases matching. The nucleotides are TGTGCCAGCACCGCGCCCTCGACAGCCATTGGAAACACCATATATTTT. This translates into CASTAPSTAIGNTIYF.